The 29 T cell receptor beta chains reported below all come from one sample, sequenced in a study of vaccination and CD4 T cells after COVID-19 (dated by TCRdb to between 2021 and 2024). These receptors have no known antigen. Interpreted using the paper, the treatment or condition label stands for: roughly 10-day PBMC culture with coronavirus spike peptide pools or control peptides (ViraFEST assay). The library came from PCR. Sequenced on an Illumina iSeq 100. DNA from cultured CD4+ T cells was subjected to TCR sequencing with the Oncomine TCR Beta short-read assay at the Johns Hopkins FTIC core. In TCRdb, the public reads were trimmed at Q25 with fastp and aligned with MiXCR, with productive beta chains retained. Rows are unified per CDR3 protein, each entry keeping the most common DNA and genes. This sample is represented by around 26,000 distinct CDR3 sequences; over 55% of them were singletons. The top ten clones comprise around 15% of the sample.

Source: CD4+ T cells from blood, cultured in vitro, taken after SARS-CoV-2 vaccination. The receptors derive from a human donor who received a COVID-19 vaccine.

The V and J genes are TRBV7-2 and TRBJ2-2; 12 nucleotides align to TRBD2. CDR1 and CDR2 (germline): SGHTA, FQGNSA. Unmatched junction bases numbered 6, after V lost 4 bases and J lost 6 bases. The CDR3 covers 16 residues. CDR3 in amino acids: CASSYQPSGGAGELFF. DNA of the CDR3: TGTGCCAGCAGCTACCAACCTAGCGGGGGGGCCGGGGAGCTGTTTTTT.

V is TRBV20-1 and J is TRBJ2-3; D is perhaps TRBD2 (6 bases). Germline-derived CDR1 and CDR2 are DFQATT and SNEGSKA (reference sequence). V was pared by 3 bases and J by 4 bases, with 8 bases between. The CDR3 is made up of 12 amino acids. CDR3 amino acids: CSASPSADTQYF. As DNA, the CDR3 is TGCAGTGCTAGCCCTAGCGCAGATACGCAGTATTTT.

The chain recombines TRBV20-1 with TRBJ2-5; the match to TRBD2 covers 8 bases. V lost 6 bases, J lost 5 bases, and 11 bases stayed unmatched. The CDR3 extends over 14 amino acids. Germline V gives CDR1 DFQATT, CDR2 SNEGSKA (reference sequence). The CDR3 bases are TGCAGTGCCATAAATCCGGGGGGGCTGGAGACCCAGTACTTC. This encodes CSAINPGGLETQYF.

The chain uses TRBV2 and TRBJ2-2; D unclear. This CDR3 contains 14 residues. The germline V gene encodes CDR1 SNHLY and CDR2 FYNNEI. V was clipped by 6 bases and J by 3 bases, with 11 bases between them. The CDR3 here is CASSYDTDTGELFF. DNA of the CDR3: TGTGCCAGCAGCTACGACACCGACACCGGGGAGCTGTTTTTT.

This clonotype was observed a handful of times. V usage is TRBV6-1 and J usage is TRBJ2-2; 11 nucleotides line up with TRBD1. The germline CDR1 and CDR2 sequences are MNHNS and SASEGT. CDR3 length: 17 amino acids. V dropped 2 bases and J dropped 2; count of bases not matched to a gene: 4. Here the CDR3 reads CASSERTGGVNTGELFF. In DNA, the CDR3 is TGTGCCAGCAGTGAAAGGACAGGGGGCGTCAACACCGGGGAGCTGTTTTTT.

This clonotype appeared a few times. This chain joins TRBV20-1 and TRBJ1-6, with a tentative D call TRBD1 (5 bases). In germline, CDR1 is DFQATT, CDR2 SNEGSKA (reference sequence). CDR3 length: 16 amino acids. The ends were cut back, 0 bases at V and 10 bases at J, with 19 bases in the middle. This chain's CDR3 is CSARDGGVSVGSPLHF. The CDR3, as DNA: TGCAGTGCTAGAGATGGGGGAGTTAGTGTCGGCTCACCCCTCCACTTT.

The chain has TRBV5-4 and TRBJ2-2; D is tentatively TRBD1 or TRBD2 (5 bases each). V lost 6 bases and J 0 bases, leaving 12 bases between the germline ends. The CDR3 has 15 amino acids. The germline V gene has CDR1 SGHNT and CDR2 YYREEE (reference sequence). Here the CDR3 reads CASNSRGPNTGELFF. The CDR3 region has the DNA TGTGCCAGCAACTCCCGGGGCCCGAACACCGGGGAGCTGTTTTTT.

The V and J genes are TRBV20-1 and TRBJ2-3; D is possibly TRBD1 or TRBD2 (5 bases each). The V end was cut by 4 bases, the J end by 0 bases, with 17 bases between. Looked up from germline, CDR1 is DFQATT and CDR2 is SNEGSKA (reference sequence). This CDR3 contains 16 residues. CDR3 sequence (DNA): TGCAGTGCTATATCCGGGACCGCTACTAGCACAGATACGCAGTATTTT. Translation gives CSAISGTATSTDTQYF.

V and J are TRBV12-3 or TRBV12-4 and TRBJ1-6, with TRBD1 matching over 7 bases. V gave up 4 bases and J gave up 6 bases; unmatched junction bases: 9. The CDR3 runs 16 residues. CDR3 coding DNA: TGTGCCAGCAGTTATGGGAGGGGACAGAGTAATTCACCCCTCCACTTT. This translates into CASSYGRGQSNSPLHF.

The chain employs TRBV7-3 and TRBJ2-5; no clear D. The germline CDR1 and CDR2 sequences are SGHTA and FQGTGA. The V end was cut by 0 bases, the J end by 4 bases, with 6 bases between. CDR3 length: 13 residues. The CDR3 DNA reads TGTGCCAGCAGCTTAACGCGCCGAGAGACCCAGTACTTC. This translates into CASSLTRRETQYF.

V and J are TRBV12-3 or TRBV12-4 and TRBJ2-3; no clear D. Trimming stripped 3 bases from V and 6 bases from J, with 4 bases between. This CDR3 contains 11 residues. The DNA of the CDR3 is TGTGCCAGCAGTTTTATGGATACGCAGTATTTT. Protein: CASSFMDTQYF.

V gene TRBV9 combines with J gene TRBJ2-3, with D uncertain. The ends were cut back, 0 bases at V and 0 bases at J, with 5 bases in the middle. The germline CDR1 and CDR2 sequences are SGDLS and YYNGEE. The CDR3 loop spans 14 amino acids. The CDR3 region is CASSVGGSTDTQYF. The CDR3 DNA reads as TGTGCCAGCAGCGTAGGGGGAAGCACAGATACGCAGTATTTT.

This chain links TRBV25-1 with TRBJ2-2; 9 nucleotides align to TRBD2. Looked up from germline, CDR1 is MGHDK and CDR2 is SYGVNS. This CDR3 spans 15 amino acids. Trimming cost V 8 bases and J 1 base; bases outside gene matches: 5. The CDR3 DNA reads TGTGCCAGCGGTTTGACTAGCGGGAACACCGGGGAGCTGTTTTTT. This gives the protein CASGLTSGNTGELFF. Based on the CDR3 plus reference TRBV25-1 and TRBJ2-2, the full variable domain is EADIYQTPRYLVIGTGKKITLECSQTMGHDKMYWYQQDPGMELHLIHYSYGVNSTEKGDLSSESTVSRIRTEHFPLTLESARPSHTSQYLCASGLTSGNTGELFFGEGSRLTVL.

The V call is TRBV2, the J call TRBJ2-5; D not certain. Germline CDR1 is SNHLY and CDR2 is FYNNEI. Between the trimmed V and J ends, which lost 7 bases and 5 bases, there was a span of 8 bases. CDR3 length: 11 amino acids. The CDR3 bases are TGTGCCAGCACGTCTACGGAGACCCAGTACTTC. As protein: CASTSTETQYF.

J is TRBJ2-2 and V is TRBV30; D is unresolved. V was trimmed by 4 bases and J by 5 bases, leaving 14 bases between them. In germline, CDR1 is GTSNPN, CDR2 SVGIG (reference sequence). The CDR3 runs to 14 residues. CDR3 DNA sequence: TGTGCCTGGACGGACGACGGGCTAACCGGGGAGCTGTTTTTT. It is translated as CAWTDDGLTGELFF.

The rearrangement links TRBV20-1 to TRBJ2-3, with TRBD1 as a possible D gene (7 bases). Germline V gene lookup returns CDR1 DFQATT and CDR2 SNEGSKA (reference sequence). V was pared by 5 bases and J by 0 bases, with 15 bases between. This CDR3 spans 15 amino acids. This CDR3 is CSAHMTGTSTDTQYF. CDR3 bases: TGCAGTGCTCATATGACAGGGACTAGCACAGATACGCAGTATTTT.

The CDR3 coding sequence is TGTGCCAGTACCCCGCGCCAGGGTAGCAATCAGCCCCAGCATTTT. Protein sequence: CASTPRQGSNQPQHF. V gene TRBV19 combines with J gene TRBJ1-5, with D perhaps matching TRBD1 (5 bases). Trimming left V 7 bases short and J 0 bases short, with 13 bases between. The CDR3 extends over 15 amino acids. Germline CDR1 reads LNHDA; CDR2 reads SQIVND (reference sequence).

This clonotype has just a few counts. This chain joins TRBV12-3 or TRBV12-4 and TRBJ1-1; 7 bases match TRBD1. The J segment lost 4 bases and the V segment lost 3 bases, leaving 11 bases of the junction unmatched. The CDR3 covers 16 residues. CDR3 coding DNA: TGTGCCAGCAGTTTTATTAGGGGGCGCTTAAGCACTGAAGCTTTCTTT. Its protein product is CASSFIRGRLSTEAFF.

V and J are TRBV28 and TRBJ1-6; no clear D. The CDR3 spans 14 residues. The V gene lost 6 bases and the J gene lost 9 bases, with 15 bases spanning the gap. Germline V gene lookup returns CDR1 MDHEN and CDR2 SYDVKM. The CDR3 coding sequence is TGTGCCAGCAGGTCCGGGGTGGTGCCTTCACCCCTCCACTTT. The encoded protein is CASRSGVVPSPLHF.

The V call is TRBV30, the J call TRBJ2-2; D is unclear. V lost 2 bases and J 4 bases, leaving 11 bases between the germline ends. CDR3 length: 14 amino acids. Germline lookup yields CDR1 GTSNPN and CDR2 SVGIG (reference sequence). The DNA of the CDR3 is TGTGCCTGGAGTAATCCCGGATCCACCGGGGAGCTGTTTTTT. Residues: CAWSNPGSTGELFF.

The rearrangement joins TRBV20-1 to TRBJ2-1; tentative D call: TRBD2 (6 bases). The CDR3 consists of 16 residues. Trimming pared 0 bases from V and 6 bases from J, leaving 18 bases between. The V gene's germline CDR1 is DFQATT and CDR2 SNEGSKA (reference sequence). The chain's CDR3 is CSARDPQTRYINEQFF. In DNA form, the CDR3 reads TGCAGTGCTAGAGACCCACAGACTAGGTACATCAATGAGCAGTTCTTC.

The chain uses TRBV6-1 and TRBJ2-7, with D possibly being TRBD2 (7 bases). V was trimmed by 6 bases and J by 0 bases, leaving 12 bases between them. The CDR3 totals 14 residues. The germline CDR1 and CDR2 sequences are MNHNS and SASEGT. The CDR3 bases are TGTGCCAGCAGACGGGGGGCTCTCTCCTACGAGCAGTACTTC. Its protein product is CASRRGALSYEQYF.

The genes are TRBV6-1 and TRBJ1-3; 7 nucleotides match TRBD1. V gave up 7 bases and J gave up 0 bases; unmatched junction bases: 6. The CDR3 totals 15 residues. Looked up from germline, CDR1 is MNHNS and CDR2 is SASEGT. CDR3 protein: CASTSDRDSGNTIYF. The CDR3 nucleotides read TGTGCCAGCACTTCCGACAGGGACTCTGGAAACACCATATATTTT.

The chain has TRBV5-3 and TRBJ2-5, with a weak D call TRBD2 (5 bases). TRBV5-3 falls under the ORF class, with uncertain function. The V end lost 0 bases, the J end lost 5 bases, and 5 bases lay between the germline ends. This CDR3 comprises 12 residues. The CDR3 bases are TGTGCCAGAAGCTTGGGAGGGGAGACCCAGTACTTC. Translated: CARSLGGETQYF.

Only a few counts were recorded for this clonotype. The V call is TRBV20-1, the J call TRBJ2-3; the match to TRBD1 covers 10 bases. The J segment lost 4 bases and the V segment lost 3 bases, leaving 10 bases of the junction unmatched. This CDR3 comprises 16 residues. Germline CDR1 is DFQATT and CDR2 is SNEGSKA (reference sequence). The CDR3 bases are TGCAGTGCTAGTCACGGGGGGACAGGGGACTCAGATACGCAGTATTTT. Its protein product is CSASHGGTGDSDTQYF.

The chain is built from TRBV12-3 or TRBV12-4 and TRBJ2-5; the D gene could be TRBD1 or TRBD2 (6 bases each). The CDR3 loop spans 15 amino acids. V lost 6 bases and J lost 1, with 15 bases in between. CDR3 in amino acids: CASSPGGGTQETQYF. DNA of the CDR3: TGTGCCAGCAGCCCTGGAGGGGGGACCCAAGAGACCCAGTACTTC.

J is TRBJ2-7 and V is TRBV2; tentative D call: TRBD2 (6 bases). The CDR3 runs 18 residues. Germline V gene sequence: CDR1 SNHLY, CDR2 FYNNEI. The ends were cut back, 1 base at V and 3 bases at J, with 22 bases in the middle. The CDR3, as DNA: TGTGCCAGCAGTGAAGAGAGGGGAGGAGTAAGACACTTCTACGAGCAGTACTTC. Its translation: CASSEERGGVRHFYEQYF.

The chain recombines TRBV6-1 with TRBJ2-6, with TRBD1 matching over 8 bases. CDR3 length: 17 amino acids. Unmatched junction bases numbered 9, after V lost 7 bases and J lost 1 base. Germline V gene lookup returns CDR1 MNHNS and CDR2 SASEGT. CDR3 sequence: CASKPGQASSGANVLTF. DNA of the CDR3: TGTGCCAGCAAACCGGGACAGGCATCGTCTGGGGCCAACGTCCTGACTTTC.

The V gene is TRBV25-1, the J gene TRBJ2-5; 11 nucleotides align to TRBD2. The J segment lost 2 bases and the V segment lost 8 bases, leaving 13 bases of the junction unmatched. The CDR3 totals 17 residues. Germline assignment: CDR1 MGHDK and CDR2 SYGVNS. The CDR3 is CASGATGTSGSQETQYF. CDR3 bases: TGTGCCAGCGGTGCTACGGGGACTAGCGGATCACAAGAGACCCAGTACTTC. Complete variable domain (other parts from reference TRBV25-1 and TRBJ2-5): EADIYQTPRYLVIGTGKKITLECSQTMGHDKMYWYQQDPGMELHLIHYSYGVNSTEKGDLSSESTVSRIRTEHFPLTLESARPSHTSQYLCASGATGTSGSQETQYFGPGTRLLVL.